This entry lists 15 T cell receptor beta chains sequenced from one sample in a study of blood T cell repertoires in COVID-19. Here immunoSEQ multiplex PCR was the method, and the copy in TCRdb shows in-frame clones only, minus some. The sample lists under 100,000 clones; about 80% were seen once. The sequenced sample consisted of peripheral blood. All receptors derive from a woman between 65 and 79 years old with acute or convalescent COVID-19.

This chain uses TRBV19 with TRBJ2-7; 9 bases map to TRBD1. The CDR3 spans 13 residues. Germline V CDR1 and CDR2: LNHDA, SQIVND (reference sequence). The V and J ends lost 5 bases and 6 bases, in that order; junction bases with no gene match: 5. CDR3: CASSEDRGSEQYF. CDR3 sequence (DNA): TGTGCCAGTAGTGAGGACAGGGGATCCGAGCAGTACTTC.

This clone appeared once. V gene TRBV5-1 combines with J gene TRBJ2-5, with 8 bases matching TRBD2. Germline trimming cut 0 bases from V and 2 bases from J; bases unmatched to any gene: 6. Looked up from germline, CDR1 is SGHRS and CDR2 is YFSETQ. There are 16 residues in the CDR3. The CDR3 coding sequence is TGCGCCAGCAGCTTGGCGGGGGGGGTTACTCAAGAGACCCAGTACTTC. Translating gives CASSLAGGVTQETQYF.

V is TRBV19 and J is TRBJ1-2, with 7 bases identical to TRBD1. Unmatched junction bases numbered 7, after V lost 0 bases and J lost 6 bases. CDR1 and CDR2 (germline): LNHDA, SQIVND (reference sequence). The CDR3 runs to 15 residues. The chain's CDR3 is CASSIDRTGGDGYTF. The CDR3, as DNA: TGTGCCAGTAGTATAGATCGGACAGGAGGAGATGGCTACACCTTC.

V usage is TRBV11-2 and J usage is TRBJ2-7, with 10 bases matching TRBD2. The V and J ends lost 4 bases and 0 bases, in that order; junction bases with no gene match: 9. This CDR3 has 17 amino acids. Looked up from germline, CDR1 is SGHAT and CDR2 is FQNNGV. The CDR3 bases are TGTGCCAGCAGCTCCCTAGCGGGGGCCCTCACCTCCTACGAGCAGTACTTC. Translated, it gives CASSSLAGALTSYEQYF.

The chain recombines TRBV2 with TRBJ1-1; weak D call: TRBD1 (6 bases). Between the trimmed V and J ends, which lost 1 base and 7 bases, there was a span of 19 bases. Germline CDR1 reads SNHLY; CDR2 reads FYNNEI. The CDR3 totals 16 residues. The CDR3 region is CASSEGRGYLPFEAFF. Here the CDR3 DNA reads TGTGCCAGCAGTGAAGGAAGGGGGTACTTGCCTTTTGAAGCTTTCTTT. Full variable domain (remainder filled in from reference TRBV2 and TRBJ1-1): EPEVTQTPSHQVTQMGQEVILRCVPISNHLYFYWYRQILGQKVEFLVSFYNNEISEKSEIFDDQFSVERPDGSNFTLKIRSTKLEDSAMYFCASSEGRGYLPFEAFFGQGTRLTVV.

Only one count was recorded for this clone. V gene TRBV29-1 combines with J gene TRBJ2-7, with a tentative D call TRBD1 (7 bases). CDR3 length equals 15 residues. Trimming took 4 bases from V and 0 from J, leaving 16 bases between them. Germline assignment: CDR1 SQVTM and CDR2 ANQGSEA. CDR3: CSVGSPRGVSYEQYF. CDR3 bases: TGCAGCGTTGGGAGCCCCAGGGGGGTCTCCTACGAGCAGTACTTC.

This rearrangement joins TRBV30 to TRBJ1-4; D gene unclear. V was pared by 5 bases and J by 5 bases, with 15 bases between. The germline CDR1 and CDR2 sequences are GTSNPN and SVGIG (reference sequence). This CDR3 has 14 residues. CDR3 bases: TGTGCCTGGGGAACCGGGAACACGAATGAAAAACTGTTTTTT. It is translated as CAWGTGNTNEKLFF.

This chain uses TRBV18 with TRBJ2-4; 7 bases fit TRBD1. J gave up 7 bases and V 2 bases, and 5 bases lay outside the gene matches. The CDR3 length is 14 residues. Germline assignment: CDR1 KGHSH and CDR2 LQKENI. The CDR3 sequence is CASSPEGAVNIQYF. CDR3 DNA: TGTGCCAGCTCACCAGAGGGGGCGGTTAACATTCAGTACTTC.

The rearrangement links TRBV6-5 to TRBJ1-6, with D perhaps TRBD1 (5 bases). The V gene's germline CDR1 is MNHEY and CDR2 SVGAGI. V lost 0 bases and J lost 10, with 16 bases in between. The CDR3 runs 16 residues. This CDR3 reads CASSYSGGTFDSPLHF. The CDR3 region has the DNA TGTGCCAGCAGTTACTCGGGAGGGACTTTTGACTCACCCCTCCACTTT.

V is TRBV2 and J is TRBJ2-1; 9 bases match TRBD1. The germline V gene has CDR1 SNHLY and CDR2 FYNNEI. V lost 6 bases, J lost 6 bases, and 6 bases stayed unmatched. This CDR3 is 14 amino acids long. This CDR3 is CASRAGTGSNEQFF. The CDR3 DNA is TGTGCCAGCAGGGCCGGGACAGGGAGCAATGAGCAGTTCTTC.

The DNA of the CDR3 is TGTGCCAGCAGCTTACGCGGCGATGAGCAGTTCTTC. This encodes CASSLRGDEQFF. V usage is TRBV7-8 and J usage is TRBJ2-1; D is unclear. The CDR3 has 12 residues. Germline V CDR1 and CDR2: SGHVS, FQNEAQ. The V gene lost 2 bases and the J gene lost 8 bases, with 7 bases spanning the gap.

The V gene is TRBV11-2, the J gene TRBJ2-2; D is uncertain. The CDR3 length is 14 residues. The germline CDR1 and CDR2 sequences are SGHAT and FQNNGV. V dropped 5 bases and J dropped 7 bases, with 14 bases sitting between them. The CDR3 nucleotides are TGTGCCAGCAGCGCCCGGGTAATTGTCGGGGAGCTGTTTTTT. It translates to CASSARVIVGELFF.

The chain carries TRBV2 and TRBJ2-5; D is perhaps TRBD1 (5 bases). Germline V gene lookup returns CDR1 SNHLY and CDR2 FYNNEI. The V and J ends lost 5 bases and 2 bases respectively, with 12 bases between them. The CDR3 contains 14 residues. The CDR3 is CASSRDRNQETQYF. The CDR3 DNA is TGTGCCAGCAGTCGAGACAGAAATCAAGAGACCCAGTACTTC.

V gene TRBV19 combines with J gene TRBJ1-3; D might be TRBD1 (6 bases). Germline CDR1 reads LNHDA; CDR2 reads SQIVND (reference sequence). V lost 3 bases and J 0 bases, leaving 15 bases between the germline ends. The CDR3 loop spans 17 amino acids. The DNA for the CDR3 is TGTGCCAGTAGTATCGGGGGGCTGGGTTTCTCTGGAAACACCATATATTTT. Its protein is CASSIGGLGFSGNTIYF.

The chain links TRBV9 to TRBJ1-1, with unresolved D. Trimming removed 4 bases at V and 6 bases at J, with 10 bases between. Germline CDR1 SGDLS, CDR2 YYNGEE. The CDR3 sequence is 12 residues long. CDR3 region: CASSPGGAEAFF. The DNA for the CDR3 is TGTGCCAGCAGCCCCGGCGGGGCTGAAGCTTTCTTT.